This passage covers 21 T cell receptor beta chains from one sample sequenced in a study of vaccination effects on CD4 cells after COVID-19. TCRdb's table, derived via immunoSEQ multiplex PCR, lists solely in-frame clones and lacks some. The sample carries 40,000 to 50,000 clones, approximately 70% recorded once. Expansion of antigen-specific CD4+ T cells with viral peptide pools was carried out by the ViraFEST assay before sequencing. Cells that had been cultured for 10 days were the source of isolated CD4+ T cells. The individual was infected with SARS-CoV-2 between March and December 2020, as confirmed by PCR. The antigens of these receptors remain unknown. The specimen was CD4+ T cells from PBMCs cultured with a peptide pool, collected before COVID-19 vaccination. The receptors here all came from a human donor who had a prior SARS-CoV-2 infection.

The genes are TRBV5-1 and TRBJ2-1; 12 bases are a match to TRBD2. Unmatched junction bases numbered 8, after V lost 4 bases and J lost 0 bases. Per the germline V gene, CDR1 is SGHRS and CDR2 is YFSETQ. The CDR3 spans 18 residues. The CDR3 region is CASSPGTSGRSSYNEQFF. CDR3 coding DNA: TGCGCCAGCAGCCCAGGGACTAGCGGGCGGAGCTCCTACAATGAGCAGTTCTTC.

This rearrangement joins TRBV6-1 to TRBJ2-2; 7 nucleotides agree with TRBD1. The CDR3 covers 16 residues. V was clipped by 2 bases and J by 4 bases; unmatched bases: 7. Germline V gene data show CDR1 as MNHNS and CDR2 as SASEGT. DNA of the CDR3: TGTGCCAGCAGTGAAAATCAGGGGGTATTCACCGGGGAGCTGTTTTTT. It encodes CASSENQGVFTGELFF.

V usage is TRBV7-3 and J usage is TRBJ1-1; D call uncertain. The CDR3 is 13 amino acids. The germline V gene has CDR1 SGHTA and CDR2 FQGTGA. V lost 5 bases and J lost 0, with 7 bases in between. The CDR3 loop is CASSPQMNTEAFF. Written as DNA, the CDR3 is TGTGCCAGCAGCCCGCAGATGAACACTGAAGCTTTCTTT.

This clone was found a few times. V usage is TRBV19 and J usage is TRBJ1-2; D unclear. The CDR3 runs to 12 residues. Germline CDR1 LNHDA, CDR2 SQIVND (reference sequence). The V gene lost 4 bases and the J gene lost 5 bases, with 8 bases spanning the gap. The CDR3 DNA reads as TGTGCCAGTAGTAACGTCCTGTATGGCTACACCTTC. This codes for CASSNVLYGYTF.

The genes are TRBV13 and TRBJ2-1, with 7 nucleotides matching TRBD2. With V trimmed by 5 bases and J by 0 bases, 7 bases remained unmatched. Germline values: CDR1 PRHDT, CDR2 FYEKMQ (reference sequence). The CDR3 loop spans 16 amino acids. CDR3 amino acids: CASSPRRTSSYNEQFF. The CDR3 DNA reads TGTGCCAGCAGCCCCCGCCGGACTAGCTCCTACAATGAGCAGTTCTTC.

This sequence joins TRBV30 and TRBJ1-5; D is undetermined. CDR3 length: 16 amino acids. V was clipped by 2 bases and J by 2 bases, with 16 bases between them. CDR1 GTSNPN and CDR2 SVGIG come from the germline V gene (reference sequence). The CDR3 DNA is TGTGCCTGGAGTAGGTCCAATCGGATGGGCAATCAGCCCCAGCATTTT. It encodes CAWSRSNRMGNQPQHF.

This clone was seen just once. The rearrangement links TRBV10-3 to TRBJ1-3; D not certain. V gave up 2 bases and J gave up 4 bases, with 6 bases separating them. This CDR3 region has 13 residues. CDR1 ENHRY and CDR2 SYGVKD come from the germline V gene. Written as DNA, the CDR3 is TGTGCCATCAGTGAGGAACCCGGAAACACCATATATTTT. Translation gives CAISEEPGNTIYF.

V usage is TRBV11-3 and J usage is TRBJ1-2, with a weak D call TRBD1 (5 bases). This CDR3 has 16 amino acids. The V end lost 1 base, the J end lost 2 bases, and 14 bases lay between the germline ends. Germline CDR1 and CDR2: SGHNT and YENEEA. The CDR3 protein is CASSLGDGLPNYGYTF. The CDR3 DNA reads TGTGCCAGCAGCTTAGGGGACGGGCTTCCCAACTATGGCTACACCTTC.

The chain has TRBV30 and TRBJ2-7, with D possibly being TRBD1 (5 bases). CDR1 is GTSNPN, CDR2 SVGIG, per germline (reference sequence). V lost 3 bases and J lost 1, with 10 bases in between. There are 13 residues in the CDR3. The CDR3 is CAWSKTDSYEQYF. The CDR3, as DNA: TGTGCCTGGAGCAAGACAGATTCCTACGAGCAGTACTTC.

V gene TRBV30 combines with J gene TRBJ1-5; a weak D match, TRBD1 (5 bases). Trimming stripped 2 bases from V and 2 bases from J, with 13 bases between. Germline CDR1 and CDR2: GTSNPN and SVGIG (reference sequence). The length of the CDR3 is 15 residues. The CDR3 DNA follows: TGTGCCTGGAGTCTGGGGGGGTCGGGCAATCAGCCCCAGCATTTT. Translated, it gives CAWSLGGSGNQPQHF.

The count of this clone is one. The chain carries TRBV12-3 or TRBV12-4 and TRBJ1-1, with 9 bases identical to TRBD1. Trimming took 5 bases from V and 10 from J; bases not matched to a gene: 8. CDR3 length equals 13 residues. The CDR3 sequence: CASSTTGGFVAFF. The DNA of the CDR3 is TGTGCCAGCAGTACGACAGGGGGTTTTGTAGCTTTCTTT.

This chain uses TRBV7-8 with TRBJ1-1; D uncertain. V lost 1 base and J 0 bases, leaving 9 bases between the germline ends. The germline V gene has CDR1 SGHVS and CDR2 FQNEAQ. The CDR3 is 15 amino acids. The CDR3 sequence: CASSLEGVMNTEAFF. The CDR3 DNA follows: TGTGCCAGCAGCTTAGAAGGAGTCATGAACACTGAAGCTTTCTTT.

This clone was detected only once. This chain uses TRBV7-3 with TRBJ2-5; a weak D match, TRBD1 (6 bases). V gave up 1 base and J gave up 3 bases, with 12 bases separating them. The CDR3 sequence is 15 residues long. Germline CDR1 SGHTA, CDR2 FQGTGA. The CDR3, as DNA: TGTGCCAGCAGCTTAATGGGACAAGAAAAAGAGACCCAGTACTTC. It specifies CASSLMGQEKETQYF.

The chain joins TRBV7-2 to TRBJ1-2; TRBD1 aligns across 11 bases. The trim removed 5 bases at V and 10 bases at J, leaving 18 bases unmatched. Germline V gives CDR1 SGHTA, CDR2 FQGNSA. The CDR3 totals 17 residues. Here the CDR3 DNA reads TGTGCCAGCAGCAAGAGACGGACAGGGGGCGCGAATCTTGACTACACCTTC. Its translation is CASSKRRTGGANLDYTF.

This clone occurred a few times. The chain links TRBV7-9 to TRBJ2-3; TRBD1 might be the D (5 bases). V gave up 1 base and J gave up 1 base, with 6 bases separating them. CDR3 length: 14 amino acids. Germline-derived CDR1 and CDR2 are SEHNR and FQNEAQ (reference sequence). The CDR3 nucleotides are TGTGCCAGCAGCTTAGTAGGGGGCACAGATACGCAGTATTTT. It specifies CASSLVGGTDTQYF.

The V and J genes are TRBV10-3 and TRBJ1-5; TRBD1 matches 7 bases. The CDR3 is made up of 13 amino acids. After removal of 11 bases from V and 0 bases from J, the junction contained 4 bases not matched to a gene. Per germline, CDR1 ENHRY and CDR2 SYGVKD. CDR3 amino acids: CAVGTDSNQPQHF. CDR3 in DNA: TGTGCCGTCGGGACAGATAGCAATCAGCCCCAGCATTTT.

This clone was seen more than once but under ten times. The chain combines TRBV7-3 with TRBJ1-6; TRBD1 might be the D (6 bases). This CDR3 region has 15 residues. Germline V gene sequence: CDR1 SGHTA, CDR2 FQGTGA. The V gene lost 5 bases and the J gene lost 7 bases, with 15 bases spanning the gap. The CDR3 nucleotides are TGTGCCAGCAGCCCATCCGGGACACGAAATTCACCCCTCCACTTT. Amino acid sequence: CASSPSGTRNSPLHF.

CDR3 in amino acids: CASRRDLSYEQYF. The CDR3 nucleotides read TGTGCCAGCCGCCGGGATTTATCCTACGAGCAGTACTTC. V is TRBV5-4 and J is TRBJ2-7; weak D call: TRBD2 (5 bases). The CDR3 extends over 13 amino acids. CDR1 and CDR2 from the germline V gene are SGHNT and YYREEE (reference sequence). With 7 bases removed from V and 1 base from J, the gap between germline ends came to 12 bases. The whole variable domain, remainder taken from reference TRBV5-4 and TRBJ2-7, is ETGVTQSPTHLIKTRGQQVTLRCSSQSGHNTVSWYQQALGQGPQFIFQYYREEENGRGNFPPRFSGLQFPNYSSELNVNALELDDSALYLCASRRDLSYEQYFGPGTRLTVT.

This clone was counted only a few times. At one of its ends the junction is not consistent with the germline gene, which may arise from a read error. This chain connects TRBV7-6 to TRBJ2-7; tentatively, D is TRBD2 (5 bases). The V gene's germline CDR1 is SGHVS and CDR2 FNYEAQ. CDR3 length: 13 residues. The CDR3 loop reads CASSLAFNYEQYF. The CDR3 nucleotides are TGTGCCAGCAGCCTAGCCTTTAACTACGAGCAGTACTTC.

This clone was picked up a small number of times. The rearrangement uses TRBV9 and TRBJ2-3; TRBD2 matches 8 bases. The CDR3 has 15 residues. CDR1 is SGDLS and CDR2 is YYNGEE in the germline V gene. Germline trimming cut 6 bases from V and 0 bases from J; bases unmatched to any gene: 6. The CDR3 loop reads CASTGGSWSTDTQYF. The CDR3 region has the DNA TGTGCCAGCACGGGGGGGTCGTGGAGCACAGATACGCAGTATTTT.

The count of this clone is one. CDR3 sequence (DNA): TGTGCCACCAGTCCGGTCCGGGGCGACACAGATACGCAGTATTTT. It specifies CATSPVRGDTDTQYF. The chain joins TRBV24-1 to TRBJ2-3; perhaps D is TRBD1 or TRBD2 (5 bases each). Trimming took 6 bases from V and 2 from J, leaving 14 bases between them. Germline V gene data show CDR1 as KGHDR and CDR2 as SFDVKD. The CDR3 is 15 residues long.